This entry lists 27 T cell receptor beta chains sequenced from one sample in a study of blood T cell repertoires in COVID-19. Sequenced by immunoSEQ multiplex PCR; TCRdb stores in-frame clones only, minus some. The repertoire holds fewer than 65,000 clones, around 91% seen once, with 15% to 20% in the top ten. Input material: peripheral blood. The source is a woman aged 60-75 years with COVID-19, enrolled during active disease.

The V and J genes are TRBV5-4 and TRBJ2-7; possible D gene TRBD2, 5 bases. Trimming cost V 4 bases and J 11 bases, with 25 bases left between them. The CDR3 sequence is 15 residues long. Per the germline V gene, CDR1 is SGHNT and CDR2 is YYREEE (reference sequence). CDR3 nucleotide sequence: TGTGCCAGCAGCCGCGAGTCCTTGGGGAGTTTGAATGAGTACTTC. Residues: CASSRESLGSLNEYF.

The rearrangement joins TRBV11-2 to TRBJ2-3, with D perhaps matching TRBD2 (6 bases). Germline CDR1 reads SGHAT; CDR2 reads FQNNGV. The CDR3 loop spans 15 amino acids. V was shortened by 3 bases and J by 0 bases, with 10 bases between the two germline ends. The CDR3 loop is CASSFSGGSTDTQYF. The CDR3 region has the DNA TGTGCCAGCAGCTTTAGTGGAGGGAGCACAGATACGCAGTATTTT. Full variable domain (rest looked up from reference TRBV11-2 and TRBJ2-3): EAGVAQSPRYKIIEKRQSVAFWCNPISGHATLYWYQQILGQGPKLLIQFQNNGVVDDSQLPKDRFSAERLKGVDSTLKIQPAKLEDSAVYLCASSFSGGSTDTQYFGPGTRLTVL.

V is TRBV5-1 and J is TRBJ2-1; D possibly corresponds to TRBD1 (5 bases). V was pared by 0 bases and J by 7 bases, with 20 bases between. In germline, CDR1 is SGHRS, CDR2 YFSETQ. The CDR3 is 17 residues long. The DNA for the CDR3 is TGCGCCAGCAGCTTGGCCCGGCTCAGGGTGGACGTAAATGAGCAGTTCTTC. Amino acids: CASSLARLRVDVNEQFF.

The chain couples TRBV21-1 to TRBJ2-5; the table's D gene call, TRBD1, was not cross checked with the DNA. TRBV21-1 is tagged as a pseudogene. The CDR3 is 15 residues long. The CDR3 coding sequence is TGTGCCAGCAGCAAAGAAGACAGGGCGAGGGAGACCCAGTACTTC. Translated: CASSKEDRARETQYF.

The rearrangement joins TRBV30 to TRBJ2-7; TRBD2 aligns across 13 bases. Per germline, CDR1 GTSNPN and CDR2 SVGIG (reference sequence). V was clipped by 2 bases and J by 3 bases; unmatched bases: 7. The CDR3 covers 16 residues. CDR3 in DNA: TGTGCCTGGAGTACCTCGGGACTAGCGGGAATCTACGAGCAGTACTTC. Encoded protein: CAWSTSGLAGIYEQYF.

V is TRBV24-1 and J is TRBJ2-1; unclear D gene. Germline values: CDR1 KGHDR, CDR2 SFDVKD. The CDR3 spans 11 residues. Trimming shortened V by 1 base and J by 15 bases, and 9 bases separated the two germline ends. The CDR3 coding sequence is TGTGCCACCAGTGATTTCGGCGGTTGGTTCTTC. Protein product: CATSDFGGWFF.

A single count supports this clone. The chain recombines TRBV19 with TRBJ1-4; the D gene is possibly TRBD1 (6 bases). The CDR3 contains 15 residues. Germline lookup yields CDR1 LNHDA and CDR2 SQIVND (reference sequence). Trimming shortened V by 7 bases and J by 2 bases, and 14 bases separated the two germline ends. The CDR3 here is CASTTDRSTNEKLFF. In nucleotides, the CDR3 is TGTGCCAGTACAACTGACAGGAGCACTAATGAAAAACTGTTTTTT. Variable domain in full (rest from reference TRBV19 and TRBJ1-4): DGGITQSPKYLFRKEGQNVTLSCEQNLNHDAMYWYRQDPGQGLRLIYYSQIVNDFQKGDIAEGYSVSREKKESFPLTVTSAQKNPTAFYLCASTTDRSTNEKLFFGSGTQLSVL.

V gene TRBV7-2 combines with J gene TRBJ2-1, with 8 bases identical to TRBD2. The germline V gene has CDR1 SGHTA and CDR2 FQGNSA. Trimming took 3 bases from V and 0 from J; bases not matched to a gene: 10. This CDR3 is built from 18 residues. CDR3 sequence reads: CASSFLSGARSSYNEQFF. The CDR3 DNA is TGTGCCAGCAGCTTCCTTAGCGGGGCGAGGAGCTCCTACAATGAGCAGTTCTTC.

The V call is TRBV9, the J call TRBJ1-5; D gene unclear. This CDR3 region has 15 residues. V was cut by 4 bases and J by 1 base, with 12 bases left in between. Looked up from germline, CDR1 is SGDLS and CDR2 is YYNGEE. The CDR3 spells CASSSTGRSNQPQHF. Written as DNA, the CDR3 is TGTGCCAGCAGCTCCACCGGGAGAAGCAATCAGCCCCAGCATTTT.

This clone was detected only a few times. V usage is TRBV30 and J usage is TRBJ2-1, with 8 bases lining up with TRBD2. The CDR3 covers 14 residues. Germline V CDR1 and CDR2: GTSNPN, SVGIG (reference sequence). V lost 5 bases to trimming and J lost 3 bases; unmatched junction nucleotides: 6. CDR3 region: CAWGAGTSYNEQFF. In nucleotides, the CDR3 is TGTGCCTGGGGGGCCGGGACTAGCTACAATGAGCAGTTCTTC.

The V and J genes are TRBV28 and TRBJ1-2, with unresolved D. The CDR3 runs 15 residues. Germline V gives CDR1 MDHEN, CDR2 SYDVKM. The germline V and J ends were trimmed by 3 bases and 3 bases, with 14 bases remaining between them. DNA for the CDR3: TGTGCCAGCAGTTTCGCCGGGAAAAAGGACTATGGCTACACCTTC. This codes for CASSFAGKKDYGYTF.

J is TRBJ1-2 and V is TRBV25-1; D is possibly TRBD1 (6 bases). Germline lookup yields CDR1 MGHDK and CDR2 SYGVNS. V shed 7 bases and J shed 8 bases, with 14 bases lying between them. CDR3 length: 12 residues. DNA for the CDR3: TGTGCCAGCACCTCAGGGGTAGGGGGCTACACCTTC. It encodes CASTSGVGGYTF.

V is TRBV5-1 and J is TRBJ2-1, with 9 bases lining up with TRBD2. Unmatched junction bases numbered 7, after V lost 1 base and J lost 8 bases. CDR1 is SGHRS, CDR2 YFSETQ, per germline. CDR3 length: 15 residues. The CDR3 DNA is TGCGCCAGCAGCTTGCGCGGGAGGGCAAGGGATGAGCAGTTCTTC. Translated: CASSLRGRARDEQFF.

This rearrangement joins TRBV5-6 to TRBJ2-3; weak D call: TRBD1 (7 bases). Germline CDR1 and CDR2: SGHDT and YYEEEE. V dropped 0 bases and J dropped 4 bases, with 12 bases sitting between them. The CDR3 length is 15 residues. CDR3 protein: CASSLDRGGADTQYF. The CDR3 DNA is TGTGCCAGCAGCTTGGACAGGGGAGGCGCAGATACGCAGTATTTT.

The rearrangement links TRBV28 to TRBJ2-1; 7 nucleotides match TRBD2. The CDR3 contains 13 residues. The J segment lost 7 bases and the V segment lost 7 bases, leaving 7 bases of the junction unmatched. Germline V CDR1 and CDR2: MDHEN, SYDVKM. The CDR3 loop reads CASTPPGGNEQFF. DNA of the CDR3: TGTGCCAGCACCCCTCCGGGGGGAAATGAGCAGTTCTTC.

V is TRBV28 and J is TRBJ1-1, with a tentative D call TRBD1 (6 bases). V was shortened by 6 bases and J by 1 base, with 15 bases between the two germline ends. The length of the CDR3 is 15 residues. Germline assignment: CDR1 MDHEN and CDR2 SYDVKM. CDR3 in DNA: TGTGCCAGCAGCCCCCCCCGACAGGCGAACACTGAAGCTTTCTTT. Residues: CASSPPRQANTEAFF.

This rearrangement joins TRBV12-3 or TRBV12-4 to TRBJ2-2; D is unresolved. Trimming took off 8 bases at V and 6 bases at J, with 10 bases between the two ends. The CDR3 spans 12 residues. The DNA for the CDR3 is TGTGCCAGCGCCGCCAGTCCCGGGGAGCTGTTTTTT. This encodes CASAASPGELFF.

The chain couples TRBV5-1 to TRBJ2-1, with 8 nucleotides matching TRBD2. Trimming cost V 4 bases and J 5 bases; bases outside gene matches: 8. CDR1 and CDR2 from the germline V gene are SGHRS and YFSETQ. This CDR3 has 15 amino acids. CDR3: CASSPSGRSDNEQFF. CDR3 nucleotide sequence: TGCGCCAGCAGCCCGAGCGGGAGATCGGACAATGAGCAGTTCTTC.

This chain uses TRBV5-1 with TRBJ2-7, with D tentatively TRBD1 (5 bases). The CDR3 covers 13 residues. V was cut by 4 bases and J by 6 bases, with 14 bases left in between. Germline lookup yields CDR1 SGHRS and CDR2 YFSETQ. Here the CDR3 DNA reads TGCGCCAGCAGCCCCCTGACAGCCCTCGAGCAGTACTTC. Translated: CASSPLTALEQYF.

This chain uses TRBV12-3 or TRBV12-4 with TRBJ2-2; D perhaps matches TRBD1 (5 bases). The CDR3 totals 13 residues. The V end was cut by 6 bases, the J end by 3 bases, with 8 bases between. The CDR3: CASRAGYTGELFF. CDR3 bases: TGTGCCAGCAGAGCAGGGTACACCGGGGAGCTGTTTTTT.

The J gene is TRBJ2-3, the V gene TRBV7-2; 7 nucleotides match TRBD1. The V segment lost 4 bases and the J segment 0 bases; nucleotides outside the gene matches: 7. CDR3 length equals 16 residues. CDR1 and CDR2 from the germline V gene are SGHTA and FQGNSA. Here the CDR3 DNA reads TGTGCCAGCAGCTCCAGGACAGGTTCTAGCACAGATACGCAGTATTTT. This encodes CASSSRTGSSTDTQYF. Looking up the rest from reference TRBV7-2 and TRBJ2-3 gives the full variable domain: GAGVSQSPSNKVTEKGKDVELRCDPISGHTALYWYRQSLGQGLEFLIYFQGNSAPDKSGLPSDRFSAERTGGSVSTLTIQRTQQEDSAVYLCASSSRTGSSTDTQYFGPGTRLTVL.

V and J are TRBV5-6 and TRBJ2-7; 13 bases match TRBD2. Germline V gene sequence: CDR1 SGHDT, CDR2 YYEEEE. The CDR3 extends over 15 amino acids. Trimming took 1 base from V and 6 from J; bases not matched to a gene: 4. The CDR3 coding sequence is TGTGCCAGCAGCTTGCTAACTAGCGGGAGGGCCGAGCAGTACTTC. Its translation: CASSLLTSGRAEQYF. Based on the CDR3 plus reference TRBV5-6 and TRBJ2-7, the full variable domain is DAGVTQSPTHLIKTRGQQVTLRCSPKSGHDTVSWYQQALGQGPQFIFQYYEEEERQRGNFPDRFSGHQFPNYSSELNVNALLLGDSALYLCASSLLTSGRAEQYFGPGTRLTVT.

The CDR3 coding sequence is TGTGCCAGCAGCAAATGGACTAGCGGGAGCTACGAGCAGTACTTC. The encoded protein is CASSKWTSGSYEQYF. The gene calls are TRBV5-4 and TRBJ2-7; 13 nucleotides line up with TRBD2. Looked up from germline, CDR1 is SGHNT and CDR2 is YYREEE (reference sequence). The length of the CDR3 is 15 residues. V dropped 4 bases and J dropped 3; count of bases not matched to a gene: 4.

The count of this clone is one. The chain links TRBV7-2 to TRBJ2-7, with 11 bases fitting TRBD2. The CDR3 totals 17 residues. Germline loops: CDR1 SGHTA, CDR2 FQGNSA. V was pared by 4 bases and J by 3 bases, with 11 bases of the junction left unmatched. In DNA, the CDR3 is TGTGCCAGCAGCTCCCAACTACTAGCGGGGGTAAGCTACGAGCAGTACTTC. Translation gives CASSSQLLAGVSYEQYF.

The V call is TRBV9, the J call TRBJ2-7, with D possibly TRBD2 on 5 matching bases. V lost 4 bases, J lost 0 bases, and 8 bases lay in between. Germline V gene lookup returns CDR1 SGDLS and CDR2 YYNGEE. The CDR3 sequence is 13 residues long. DNA of the CDR3: TGTGCCAGCAGCCCCCGGGGCTCCTACGAGCAGTACTTC. Translating gives CASSPRGSYEQYF.

The chain has TRBV30 and TRBJ2-4; D gene ambiguous. Germline lookup yields CDR1 GTSNPN and CDR2 SVGIG (reference sequence). V lost 0 bases to trimming and J lost 0 bases, with 9 bases between them. The CDR3 runs 15 residues. CDR3 loop: CAWSVSLLAKNIQYF. In DNA form, the CDR3 reads TGTGCCTGGAGTGTAAGTCTATTAGCCAAAAACATTCAGTACTTC.

A few counts support this clone. The chain combines TRBV6-5 with TRBJ2-1; 7 positions agree with TRBD1. The V and J ends lost 4 bases and 9 bases, in that order; junction bases with no gene match: 12. This CDR3 comprises 15 residues. Looked up from germline, CDR1 is MNHEY and CDR2 is SVGAGI. In DNA, the CDR3 is TGTGCCAGCAGTTCCCTGACAGGGACCTTGTCTGAGCAGTTCTTC. This gives the protein CASSSLTGTLSEQFF.